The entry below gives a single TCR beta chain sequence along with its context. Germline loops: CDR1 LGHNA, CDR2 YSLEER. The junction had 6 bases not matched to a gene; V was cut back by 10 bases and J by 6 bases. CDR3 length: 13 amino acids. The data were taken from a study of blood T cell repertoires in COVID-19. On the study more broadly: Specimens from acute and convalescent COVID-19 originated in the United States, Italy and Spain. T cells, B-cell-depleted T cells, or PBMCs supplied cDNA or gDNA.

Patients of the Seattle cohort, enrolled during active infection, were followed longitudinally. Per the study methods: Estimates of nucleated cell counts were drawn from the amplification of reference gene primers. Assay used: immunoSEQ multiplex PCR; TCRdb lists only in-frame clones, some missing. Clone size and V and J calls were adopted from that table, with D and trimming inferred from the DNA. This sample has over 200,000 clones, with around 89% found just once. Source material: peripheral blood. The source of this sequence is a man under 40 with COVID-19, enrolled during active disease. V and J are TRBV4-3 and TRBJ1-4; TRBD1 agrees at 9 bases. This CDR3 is CATSTGGYEKLFF. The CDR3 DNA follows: TGCGCCACCTCGACAGGGGGTTATGAAAAACTGTTTTTT.